Presented here are 7 T cell receptor beta chains from one specimen sequenced in a study of blood T cells in healthy people across ages. Primers used in a second PCR of about 6 to 11 cycles were a sample-barcoded 5' primer and a J-beta primer mix. TCRdb itself ran the 5' RACE reads through MiXCR, one entry per CDR3 protein. Among 1.5 million or so distinct CDR3 sequences listed, approximately 38% were seen once. Material for sequencing was blood. The receptor source for this set is a woman aged 18-29 years in good health.

This chain uses TRBV20-1 with TRBJ2-7; D gene unclear. CDR3 length equals 14 residues. Germline CDR1 and CDR2: DFQATT and SNEGSKA (reference sequence). Trimming removed 2 bases at V and 1 base at J, with 12 bases between. This chain's CDR3 is CSARKDVASYEQYF. CDR3 bases: TGCAGTGCTAGAAAGGACGTCGCTTCCTACGAGCAGTACTTC.

This chain connects TRBV10-1 to TRBJ2-7; D tentatively reads TRBD1 or TRBD2 (5 bases each). The CDR3 spans 15 residues. Germline CDR1 reads WNHNN; CDR2 reads SYGVQD (reference sequence). V lost 0 bases and J 2 bases, leaving 11 bases between the germline ends. As DNA, the CDR3 is TGCGCCAGCAGTGAGTCGGATGGGGGTCCCTACGAGCAGTACTTC. It is translated as CASSESDGGPYEQYF.

The table lists this clonotype with a few counts. The chain combines TRBV6-1 with TRBJ2-2; 10 bases align to TRBD1. The CDR3 is 15 residues long. With 5 bases clipped from V and 5 bases from J, the junction kept 5 bases outside the gene matches. Germline CDR1 and CDR2: MNHNS and SASEGT. CDR3 DNA sequence: TGTGCCAGCAGTTATGACAGGGGGCTTACCGGGGAGCTGTTTTTT. Translated: CASSYDRGLTGELFF.

J is TRBJ2-5 and V is TRBV7-2; 11 positions agree with TRBD2. CDR1 and CDR2 from the germline V gene are SGHTA and FQGNSA. Germline trimming cut 1 base from V and 11 bases from J; bases unmatched to any gene: 12. The CDR3 is made up of 16 amino acids. CDR3 region: CASSLEGSGRANEQYF. DNA of the CDR3: TGTGCCAGCAGCTTAGAGGGTAGCGGGAGGGCGAATGAGCAGTACTTC.

In this sample, this clonotype turned up a few times. The V and J genes are TRBV4-1 and TRBJ2-7; D tentatively fits TRBD1 or TRBD2 (5 bases each). The CDR3 length is 14 residues. Trimming shortened V by 0 bases and J by 6 bases, and 12 bases separated the two germline ends. CDR1 and CDR2 from the germline V gene are MGHRA and YSYEKL. The CDR3 reads CASSQDIEGSEQYF. The CDR3 DNA sequence: TGCGCCAGCAGCCAAGATATAGAGGGGAGCGAGCAGTACTTC.

This rearrangement joins TRBV29-1 to TRBJ2-3, with 8 bases matching TRBD2. The CDR3 is 13 residues long. V trimming: 6 bases; J trimming: 3 bases; junction bases outside the gene matches: 5. The germline V gene has CDR1 SQVTM and CDR2 ANQGSEA. The CDR3 reads CSVDQRGTDTQYF. The CDR3 DNA sequence: TGCAGCGTCGATCAGCGGGGGACAGATACGCAGTATTTT.

This clonotype has just a few counts. The chain joins TRBV7-2 to TRBJ2-3, with TRBD1 matching over 7 bases. The germline gives CDR1 SGHTA, CDR2 FQGNSA. This CDR3 has 15 amino acids. With V trimmed by 8 bases and J by 4 bases, 12 bases remained unmatched. The CDR3 DNA follows: TGTGCCAGCGGCAGAAGGGGGCTTTTGGCAGATACGCAGTATTTT. This encodes CASGRRGLLADTQYF.